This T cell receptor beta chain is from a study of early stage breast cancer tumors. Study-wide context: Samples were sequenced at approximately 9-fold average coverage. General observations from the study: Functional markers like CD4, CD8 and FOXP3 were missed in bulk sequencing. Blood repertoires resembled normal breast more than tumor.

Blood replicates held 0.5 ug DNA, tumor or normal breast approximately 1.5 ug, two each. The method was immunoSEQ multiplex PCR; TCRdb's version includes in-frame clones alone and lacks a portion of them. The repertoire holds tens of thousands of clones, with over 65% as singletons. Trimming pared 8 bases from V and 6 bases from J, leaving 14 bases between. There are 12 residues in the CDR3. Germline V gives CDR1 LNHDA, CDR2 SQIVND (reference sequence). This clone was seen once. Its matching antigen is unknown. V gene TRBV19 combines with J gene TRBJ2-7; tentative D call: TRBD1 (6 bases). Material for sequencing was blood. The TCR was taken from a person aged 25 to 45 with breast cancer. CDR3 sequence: CASGQSLFEQYF. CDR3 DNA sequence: TGTGCCAGTGGACAGTCCCTATTCGAGCAGTACTTC.